A single sample gave rise to the 18 T cell receptor beta chains below, sequenced in a study of shared clonotypes between healthy human individuals. Only CD45RO-negative cells positively selected for CCR7 counted as naive CD8 cells, so terminally differentiated effector memory CD45RA+ cells were excluded. Clones were read by immunoSEQ multiplex PCR, and TCRdb kept only the in-frame ones, dropping some. The top ten clones hold 1.1% of a sample with millions of clones, just under 95% of them seen once. The specimen was naive CD8+ T cells sorted from blood. The receptors originated from a man aged 18-30 years in good health.

The rearrangement uses TRBV7-9 and TRBJ2-7; the match to TRBD1 covers 11 bases. This CDR3 contains 14 residues. Germline V CDR1 and CDR2: SEHNR, FQNEAQ (reference sequence). Trimming at V came to 6 bases and at J to 2 bases, leaving 3 bases not matched to a gene. The CDR3 loop reads CASRGQGDPYEQYF. The CDR3 nucleotides are TGTGCCAGCAGGGGACAGGGGGACCCCTACGAGCAGTACTTC. The complete variable domain, with remaining parts taken from reference TRBV7-9 and TRBJ2-7, reads DTGVSQNPRHKITKRGQNVTFRCDPISEHNRLYWYRQTLGQGPEFLTYFQNEAQLEKSRLLSDRFSAERPKGSFSTLEIQRTEQGDSAMYLCASRGQGDPYEQYFGPGTRLTVT.

The V call is TRBV28, the J call TRBJ1-5; D may be TRBD1 (6 bases). V lost 3 bases to trimming and J lost 5 bases, with 14 bases between them. This CDR3 region has 15 residues. In germline, CDR1 is MDHEN, CDR2 SYDVKM. CDR3 protein: CASSFRTVLYQPQHF. Written as DNA, the CDR3 is TGTGCCAGCAGTTTCAGGACAGTCCTTTATCAGCCCCAGCATTTT.

This sequence joins TRBV7-9 and TRBJ2-1; TRBD2 matches at 9 bases. This CDR3 is built from 13 residues. Germline-derived CDR1 and CDR2 are SEHNR and FQNEAQ (reference sequence). After removal of 1 base from V and 13 bases from J, the junction contained 5 bases not matched to a gene. CDR3 in amino acids: CASSLGLAVDQFF. CDR3 nucleotides: TGTGCCAGCAGCTTAGGACTAGCGGTGGATCAGTTCTTC. Variable domain in full (rest from reference TRBV7-9 and TRBJ2-1): DTGVSQNPRHKITKRGQNVTFRCDPISEHNRLYWYRQTLGQGPEFLTYFQNEAQLEKSRLLSDRFSAERPKGSFSTLEIQRTEQGDSAMYLCASSLGLAVDQFFGPGTRLTVL.

This rearrangement joins TRBV7-2 to TRBJ1-3, with D perhaps TRBD1 (5 bases). CDR3 size: 15 residues. CDR1 and CDR2 from the germline V gene are SGHTA and FQGNSA. V was cut by 1 base and J by 3 bases, with 10 bases left in between. The CDR3 reads CASSLVGGVGNTIYF. The CDR3 coding sequence is TGTGCCAGCAGCTTAGTTGGGGGAGTTGGAAACACCATATATTTT.

The chain carries TRBV5-1 and TRBJ2-7; 10 nucleotides match TRBD1. The CDR3 is made up of 16 amino acids. Trimming removed 4 bases from V and 5 bases from J; junction bases left unmatched: 12. Germline assignment: CDR1 SGHRS and CDR2 YFSETQ. The CDR3 nucleotides read TGCGCCAGCAGCAGGGGCCCAGGGACAGGGGAACACGAGCAGTACTTC. It encodes CASSRGPGTGEHEQYF.

Written as DNA, the CDR3 is TGCGCCAGCAGAGTTATGGCAGGGGGGAGCTACGAGCAGTACTTC. Its translation is CASRVMAGGSYEQYF. The chain combines TRBV5-1 with TRBJ2-7; TRBD1 is a possible D gene (7 bases). Trimming stripped 5 bases from V and 3 bases from J, with 18 bases between. This CDR3 is built from 15 residues. In germline, CDR1 is SGHRS, CDR2 YFSETQ.

The V gene is TRBV6-1, the J gene TRBJ2-5; TRBD2 agrees at 8 bases. This CDR3 region has 14 residues. Germline-derived CDR1 and CDR2 are MNHNS and SASEGT. V shed 5 bases and J 3 bases; nucleotides not matched to a gene: 5. CDR3 sequence (DNA): TGTGCCAGCAGTCCGGGGGGGGAGGAAGAGACCCAGTACTTC. It yields the protein CASSPGGEEETQYF.

This chain connects TRBV7-9 to TRBJ2-4; 7 bases align to TRBD1. CDR1 and CDR2 from the germline V gene are SEHNR and FQNEAQ (reference sequence). With V trimmed by 5 bases and J by 4 bases, 8 bases remained unmatched. The CDR3 runs 15 residues. The CDR3: CASSITSGGKNIQYF. The CDR3, as DNA: TGTGCCAGCAGCATTACCTCAGGGGGAAAAAACATTCAGTACTTC.

This rearrangement joins TRBV18 to TRBJ2-7; TRBD2 matches 9 bases. V shed 2 bases and J 3 bases; nucleotides not matched to a gene: 8. CDR1 and CDR2 from the germline V gene are KGHSH and LQKENI. The CDR3 sequence is 16 residues long. The CDR3, as DNA: TGTGCCAGCTCACCAACTAGCGGGTGGGAAAGCTACGAGCAGTACTTC. Translation: CASSPTSGWESYEQYF.

Here the CDR3 DNA reads TGTGCCAGCAGCAGCGGGACTCCCTACGAGCAGTACTTC. Protein: CASSSGTPYEQYF. This chain uses TRBV6-6 with TRBJ2-7, with 7 bases fitting TRBD2. The trim removed 6 bases at V and 2 bases at J, leaving 4 bases unmatched. Germline V CDR1 and CDR2: MNHNY, SVGAGI (reference sequence). The CDR3 totals 13 residues.

V usage is TRBV5-1 and J usage is TRBJ2-3; 7 bases match TRBD1. The CDR3 length is 17 residues. V lost 1 base to trimming and J lost 0 bases; unmatched junction nucleotides: 8. The germline gives CDR1 SGHRS, CDR2 YFSETQ. The CDR3 loop is CASSLLHRGISTDTQYF. Written as DNA, the CDR3 is TGCGCCAGCAGCTTGCTTCACAGGGGTATTAGCACAGATACGCAGTATTTT.

This chain connects TRBV11-2 to TRBJ2-7; maybe TRBD2 (6 bases). Germline CDR1 reads SGHAT; CDR2 reads FQNNGV. The CDR3 runs 17 residues. Deletions cut 5 bases from V and 5 bases from J, with 25 bases between. In DNA form, the CDR3 reads TGTGCCAGCAGCCTACTAGCCCCCCCTACAAGGGGCCACGAGCAGTACTTC. Protein: CASSLLAPPTRGHEQYF.

This clone was seen a handful of times. V is TRBV28 and J is TRBJ2-1; D is undetermined. V was trimmed by 3 bases and J by 6 bases, leaving 6 bases between them. CDR1 is MDHEN, CDR2 SYDVKM, per germline. The CDR3 has 12 residues. CDR3 residues: CASSFSLNEQFF. The DNA of the CDR3 is TGTGCCAGCAGTTTCAGTCTCAATGAGCAGTTCTTC.

The chain uses TRBV2 and TRBJ2-7; D possibly corresponds to TRBD2 (7 bases). The V end was cut by 4 bases, the J end by 4 bases, with 14 bases between. Germline assignment: CDR1 SNHLY and CDR2 FYNNEI. CDR3 length: 14 amino acids. The CDR3 region has the DNA TGTGCCAGCAGTGTGGCGGGGGCCCATTACGAGCAGTACTTC. Translation: CASSVAGAHYEQYF.

DNA of the CDR3: TGTGCCAGCAGCCCGGGGGGGGCCCTGACCTACGAGCAGTACTTC. Encoded protein: CASSPGGALTYEQYF. V usage is TRBV7-9 and J usage is TRBJ2-7; 8 positions match TRBD2. CDR3 length equals 15 residues. V shed 5 bases, J shed 2 bases, and the junction held 8 bases outside the gene matches. Per germline, CDR1 SEHNR and CDR2 FQNEAQ (reference sequence).

V and J are TRBV6-1 and TRBJ1-1; 7 nucleotides align to TRBD1. The CDR3 is made up of 15 amino acids. The germline CDR1 and CDR2 sequences are MNHNS and SASEGT. V trimming: 4 bases; J trimming: 1 base; junction bases outside the gene matches: 6. The CDR3 sequence: CASSGRQGRNTEAFF. CDR3 DNA: TGTGCCAGCAGTGGGAGACAGGGACGGAACACTGAAGCTTTCTTT.

The rearrangement uses TRBV10-3 and TRBJ1-1, with TRBD1 matching over 8 bases. Germline CDR1 and CDR2: ENHRY and SYGVKD. The CDR3 sequence is 14 residues long. The V segment lost 6 bases and the J segment 0 bases; nucleotides outside the gene matches: 3. The CDR3 loop reads CAIRMTGVNTEAFF. CDR3 nucleotide sequence: TGTGCCATCAGAATGACAGGGGTGAACACTGAAGCTTTCTTT.

The chain is built from TRBV9 and TRBJ2-7; D is undetermined. Trimming removed 0 bases at V and 5 bases at J, with 12 bases between. CDR1 is SGDLS, CDR2 YYNGEE, per germline. There are 14 residues in the CDR3. This chain's CDR3 is CASSVGEWGNEQYF. For the CDR3, the DNA is TGTGCCAGCAGCGTAGGAGAATGGGGTAACGAGCAGTACTTC.